This T cell receptor beta chain was identified in a study of blood T cell repertoires in COVID-19 (dated by TCRdb to 2018 to 2020). About the full investigation: Samples covering the acute and convalescent phases of COVID-19 were provided by collaborators in the United States, Italy and Spain. The prospective study material was composed of cDNA or gDNA derived from T cells, B-cell-depleted T cells, or PBMCs. Samples were obtained from the ongoing ImmuneRACE study (first 160 participants) and from over a thousand subjects provided by 6 global collaborators. Where HLA class I and class II types were available, the types were taken from metadata supplied by the sample provider, not from assay-based typing. The sample metadata nearly always contained a de-identified subject ID, COVID-19 status, age in years and sex. The repertoires were released in a freely available public database meant as a resource for research on the immune response to SARS-CoV-2. Deeply sampled blood TCRbeta repertoires from subjects exposed to, actively infected with, or recovered from COVID-19 were included in the dataset.

The CDR3 spans 18 residues, from the cysteine through the phenylalanine. CDR3 DNA only is kept here, 54 bases in frame from base 1. For CDR1 and CDR2, the germline V gene lists SGHTA and FQGNSA. Germline trimming: 5 bases from V, 0 bases from J; junction bases outside gene matches: 13. What the study reported, not specific to this receptor: How much clinical and demographic metadata was included differed by source and by participant, and the metadata was provided uncurated.

Each collaborating institution followed its own protocols to collect whole blood in K2EDTA tubes. For TCRbeta analysis, collaborators shipped samples as frozen whole blood, isolated PBMCs, or DNA extracted from either of those sample types. As to this clone: Its antigen remains undetermined. Nothing much larger sits one base from this clone, and base qualities are not available.

The immunoSEQ Assay, a bias-controlled multiplex PCR, was used to amplify TCRbeta CDR3 regions from genomic DNA. The original pipeline was this. Nucleated cell counts per sample were estimated from amplification of reference gene primers within the assay. To quantify the absolute abundance of each unique TCRbeta CDR3 rearrangement, sequence reads were collapsed and filtered. For each sample, productive Simpson clonality was calculated as the square root of Simpson's diversity index over productive rearrangements. TCRdb took this table from immuneACCESS and kept in-frame rearrangements with V and J called. Such tables lack part of the clones; where checked against another copy, unresolved V genes explain under half of the gap, and the rest is unexplained. V and J calls and clone size are those listed in that table; D and trimming were worked out from the DNA. This sample lists some 150,000 clones; more than 60% were detected once. The top ten clones comprise approximately 9.4% of the sample.

In this chain, TRBV7-2 is recombined with TRBJ1-1; 9 middle bases align to TRBD1. The sequence was collected from a woman between 45 and 65 years old with active or convalescent COVID-19. Sequences were obtained from peripheral blood. The bases read TGTGCCAGCAGCAAAGGGACAGGGTTTCCATTAATGAACACTGAAGCTTTCTTT. Its coded protein is CASSKGTGFPLMNTEAFF.